This TCR beta chain originates from a study of Tregs in tolerant kidney transplant recipients. The CDR3 length is 16 residues. From germline, CDR1 is ENHRY and CDR2 SYGVKD. J lost 4 bases, V lost 0 bases, and 2 bases had no gene match. The protocol was immunoSEQ multiplex PCR, while the TCRdb copy is restricted to in-frame clones and leaves out a portion. The sample yields roughly 66,000 clones, more than 90% seen once. The clonotype was recovered from a human donor who received a combined kidney and bone marrow transplant. This sequence joins TRBV10-3 and TRBJ2-5, with 13 bases that match TRBD2. Source: CD8+ T cells from blood, taken before the transplant. CDR3 sequence reads: CAISESLAGGRETQYF. The CDR3 DNA is TGTGCCATCAGTGAGTCACTAGCGGGAGGGAGAGAGACCCAGTACTTC.